These 14 T cell receptor beta chains originate from one sample sequenced in a study of graft-versus-host responses after intestinal transplantation. The assay was immunoSEQ multiplex PCR, and TCRdb's table has in-frame clones only and misses some. Here the sample spans over 75,000 clones, around 88% being singletons. The source material was PBMCs, sampled 255 days after intestinal transplant. The origin of the receptors is a human patient who received an intestinal transplant, so some T cells may come from the graft donor.

This chain's CDR3 is CASHRTGYNQPQHF. In DNA, the CDR3 is TGTGCCAGCCACCGGACAGGATACAATCAGCCCCAGCATTTT. J is TRBJ1-5 and V is TRBV6-5, with 7 bases fitting TRBD1. Germline CDR1 MNHEY, CDR2 SVGAGI. The CDR3 is 14 residues long. V lost 8 bases to trimming and J lost 3 bases; unmatched junction nucleotides: 7.

The gene calls are TRBV4-1 and TRBJ1-1; 11 bases are a match to TRBD1. The length of the CDR3 is 15 residues. Unmatched junction bases numbered 1, after V lost 0 bases and J lost 4 bases. Per the germline V gene, CDR1 is MGHRA and CDR2 is YSYEKL. The chain's CDR3 is CASSQDGTGGTEAFF. In DNA, the CDR3 is TGCGCCAGCAGCCAAGATGGGACAGGGGGCACTGAAGCTTTCTTT.

The chain couples TRBV15 to TRBJ1-5, with a tentative D call TRBD1 (5 bases). The CDR3 covers 17 residues. CDR1 is LNHNV, CDR2 YYDKDF, per germline (reference sequence). V was trimmed by 1 base and J by 0 bases, leaving 13 bases between them. The CDR3 loop is CATSRVGRGYSNQPQHF. The DNA of the CDR3 is TGTGCCACCAGCAGAGTAGGGAGGGGCTATAGCAATCAGCCCCAGCATTTT.

The sample holds one count of this clone. This CDR3 is CASSQRTETQYF. CDR3 coding DNA: TGCGCCAGCAGTCAAAGAACGGAGACCCAGTACTTC. The rearrangement uses TRBV23-1 and TRBJ2-5; D gene uncertain. TRBV23-1 is an open reading frame, and its role is uncertain. The CDR3 consists of 12 residues. Deletions cut 2 bases from V and 5 bases from J, with 6 bases between.

The DNA of the CDR3 is TGTGCCAGCAGTTTATTCGGGACACTAGTAAGGAGTGAGCAGTACTTC. Residues: CASSLFGTLVRSEQYF. V is TRBV28 and J is TRBJ2-7; D may be TRBD1 (6 bases). The V gene lost 1 base and the J gene lost 7 bases, with 20 bases spanning the gap. The germline gives CDR1 MDHEN, CDR2 SYDVKM. This CDR3 is 16 amino acids long. Drawing the rest from reference TRBV28 and TRBJ2-7, the complete variable domain is DVKVTQSSRYLVKRTGEKVFLECVQDMDHENMFWYRQDPGLGLRLIYFSYDVKMKEKGDIPEGYSVSREKKERFSLILESASTNQTSMYLCASSLFGTLVRSEQYFGPGTRLTVT.

The J gene is TRBJ1-1, the V gene TRBV30, with D perhaps matching TRBD1 (6 bases). The length of the CDR3 is 14 residues. Trimming stripped 5 bases from V and 8 bases from J, with 21 bases between. Germline V gene lookup returns CDR1 GTSNPN and CDR2 SVGIG (reference sequence). CDR3 sequence reads: CAWSLRGRSGEAFF. DNA of the CDR3: TGTGCCTGGTCCCTCCGGGGGCGGAGTGGGGAAGCTTTCTTT.

V is TRBV28 and J is TRBJ1-5; D is perhaps TRBD1 (6 bases). Germline CDR1 and CDR2: MDHEN and SYDVKM. CDR3 length: 14 residues. The V and J ends lost 7 bases and 3 bases respectively, with 13 bases between them. The CDR3 spells CASNIQGFNQPQHF. The CDR3 coding sequence is TGTGCCAGCAACATACAGGGATTCAATCAGCCCCAGCATTTT.

The chain links TRBV9 to TRBJ1-1; 8 nucleotides line up with TRBD1. Germline CDR1 SGDLS, CDR2 YYNGEE. CDR3 length: 13 amino acids. V was clipped by 5 bases and J by 4 bases; unmatched bases: 4. The DNA for the CDR3 is TGTGCCAGCAGAGACAGGGGAGGCACTGAAGCTTTCTTT. Translation gives CASRDRGGTEAFF.

The rearrangement joins TRBV29-1 to TRBJ2-1; 8 bases match TRBD2. Per the germline V gene, CDR1 is SQVTM and CDR2 is ANQGSEA. This CDR3 contains 13 residues. J lost 6 bases, V lost 4 bases, and 5 bases had no gene match. The CDR3 DNA reads as TGCAGCGTTGTGCGGAGCGGGGGCAATGAGCAGTTCTTC. This sequence encodes CSVVRSGGNEQFF.

V gene TRBV9 combines with J gene TRBJ1-4; a possible D gene is TRBD1 (5 bases). The V end was cut by 3 bases, the J end by 8 bases, with 17 bases between. Germline CDR1 reads SGDLS; CDR2 reads YYNGEE. The CDR3 sequence is 15 residues long. The DNA for the CDR3 is TGTGCCAGCAGCGAGGGACCGGCGGGGCAAGAAAAACTGTTTTTT. Amino acid sequence: CASSEGPAGQEKLFF.

The rearrangement uses TRBV5-8 and TRBJ2-7; the D is unclear. The CDR3 extends over 14 amino acids. The germline V gene has CDR1 SGHTS and CDR2 YDEGEE. V was trimmed by 4 bases and J by 0 bases, leaving 11 bases between them. The CDR3 coding sequence is TGTGCCAGCAGCCCCACGGTTAGCTCCTACGAGCAGTACTTC. This encodes CASSPTVSSYEQYF.

The rearrangement links TRBV4-1 to TRBJ1-1; D gene unclear. Trimming took 8 bases from V and 6 from J, leaving 7 bases between them. This CDR3 spans 10 amino acids. Germline V lookup: CDR1 MGHRA, CDR2 YSYEKL. Here the CDR3 DNA reads TGCGCCAGCCGGGGAGCTGAAGCTTTCTTT. Protein product: CASRGAEAFF.

The V call is TRBV7-3, the J call TRBJ2-3, with 13 bases aligning to TRBD2. CDR1 is SGHTA, CDR2 FQGTGA, per germline. The V segment lost 5 bases and the J segment 6 bases; nucleotides outside the gene matches: 2. The CDR3 is 14 amino acids. Here the CDR3 reads CASSPGLAGDTQYF. The DNA of the CDR3 is TGTGCCAGCAGCCCGGGACTAGCGGGGGATACGCAGTATTTT.

The V gene is TRBV28, the J gene TRBJ2-1; D may be TRBD1 (8 bases). The germline V and J ends were trimmed by 6 bases and 4 bases, with 13 bases remaining between them. The CDR3 spans 14 residues. Looked up from germline, CDR1 is MDHEN and CDR2 is SYDVKM. CDR3 sequence: CASSNRGGYNEQFF. DNA of the CDR3: TGTGCCAGCAGCAACAGGGGGGGGTACAATGAGCAGTTCTTC.